This T cell receptor (beta chain) came from a study of cytomegalovirus exposure and HLA in healthy donors (TCRdb year 2017). Regarding the research as a whole: An earlier analysis of several hundred of the donors reported approximately 300 Gb of sequence data and roughly 110 million unique TCR beta sequences from approximately 180 million T cells. About 320 gigabases of sequencing data and tens of millions of unique TCR sequences were included in an early release covering about 700 HLA-typed donors. The genetic ancestry cluster associated with self-reported Caucasian donors included around 76% of the roughly 400 genotyped donors. The aim of the study was to test whether cataloging public T cell receptors could identify signatures of past pathogen exposure. The study profiled the T cell repertoires of approximately 700 subjects by immunosequencing and related them to cytomegalovirus serostatus. Besides the first cohort of roughly 660 subjects, a separate validation cohort made up of 120 different subjects was used. High-throughput TCR immunosequencing, statistical association of individual TCRs with disease status, and machine learning were combined to predict cytomegalovirus infection status. In a later analysis, previously published TCR beta repertoires from 666 donors were re-analyzed and high-resolution HLA genotyping was added so that TCR occurrence patterns could be studied. In the later analysis, no new phenotypic data were used to find candidate immune exposures; instead, reliance was placed on TCR beta sequences and their occurrence across donors. An earlier analysis of approximately 630 of the donors applied high-throughput TCR beta sequencing to assess whether each TCR beta V gene segment acted as functional or pseudogenic. Donor age, sex, ethnicity and CMV serostatus were compiled alongside the repertoire data. In a later genetic analysis, genome-wide SNP genotypes for about 55% of the roughly 700 donors were used, and that subset was treated as a discovery cohort. Every repertoire in the discovery cohort had been generated on one and the same sequencing platform. HLA typing included class I and class II loci at four-digit resolution. The number of donors typed differed by locus, with 629-630 for A, B, C, DRB1 and DQB1, around 500 for DQA1, 600 to 610 for DPA1, and roughly 450 for DPB1. Because of strong linkage in the cohort, 4 to 6 DR-DQ haplotypes were treated as single units for association and clustering. On average, approximately 250,000 unique TCR beta nucleotide sequences were sequenced per donor among fewer than 500 genotyped donors of the cohort, with 15% to 20% of those sequences being non-productive. What the authors observed across the whole study: In the study, some 180 TCR beta chains were listed as associated with cytomegalovirus. According to a later analysis, parvovirus B19, influenza, CMV and Epstein-Barr virus appeared linked to several top co-occurrence clusters. CMV serostatus was the only immune exposure information available for the cohort. According to a later analysis, most CMV-associated TCR beta chains appeared to be HLA-restricted, and the HLA associations seemed to be driven largely by CMV exposure. Because counts were too low, some 17 rarely observed V segments, including chromosome 9 orphons, were left out of the earlier analysis of about 500 of the donors. The authors suggested that the approach could potentially be generalized to other disease states and immunological phenotypes. A further reported finding was that TCR beta sequences accurately predicted the HLA-A and HLA-B alleles for most subjects in the first cohort. A group of highly shared sequence variants was considered likely to be a technical artifact of the sequencing pipeline. Because HLA typing was missing for some donors at each locus, association tests included only the typed subset. In vitro tests confirmed that a few of the cytomegalovirus-associated TCR beta chains recognize cytomegalovirus antigens. When HLA alleles, especially DR and DQ, strongly co-occurred, attributing TCR associations to individual alleles was difficult. A later genetic analysis associated a missense DCLRE1C variant with V-gene and J-gene trimming of TCR beta chains, and an independent cohort replicated the association. Roughly uniform sequencing depth across donors was assumed in presence/absence analyses, although this assumption may not hold. Only TCR beta chains were sequenced in this cohort, and the absence of alpha or paired-chain data limited detectable features. A later analysis found that HLA-associated TCR beta chains were more clonally expanded and had lower generation probabilities than equally common non-associated chains. In a later analysis, TCR association rates were found to vary across HLA loci, with the most associated TCRs seen for DRB1 alleles and the fewest for HLA-C alleles. The classifier was reported to diagnose cytomegalovirus status with high specificity and sensitivity in both the original and validation cohorts. Most TCR sequences were seen in very few donors, while some public TCRs were found in many individuals. In an earlier analysis of fewer than 700 of the donors, most TCR beta V segments appeared in productive rearrangements about 90% or about 30% of the time, broadly matching IMGT annotations. Some IMGT-functional V segments, including TRBV6-2 and TRBV6-3, could not be distinguished by the 87-base-pair reads and were therefore excluded. Linkage disequilibrium might explain the correlated functional status among segregating V segments, but an unknown experimental factor could not be ruled out. A later genetic analysis reported fewer N-insertions in productive TCRs among donors in an Asian-associated ancestry cluster than the approximately 700-donor mean. A later analysis associated 15,000 to 20,000 TCR beta sequences with specific HLA alleles at a false discovery rate of 0.05.

The library was built by means of the immunoSEQ multiplex PCR assay. For the multiplex PCR, a mixture combining 60 forward primers for TCR Vbeta segments and 13 reverse primers for TCR Jbeta segments was used. The CDR3 region of rearranged TCR beta genes was amplified from genomic DNA by a multiplex PCR assay. Amplified TCR beta libraries were sequenced as 87-base-pair reads on the Illumina HiSeq System. For the original study's pipeline: In a later analysis, 77 million or so unique TCR beta chains were counted across the roughly 610 repertoires, and approximately 11 million of these chains were shared by at least two donors. A nearest-neighbor algorithm error-corrected the raw reads and collapsed the reads into unique sequences, merging closely related sequences to remove PCR and sequencing errors. To assign V, D and J gene segments, CDR3 sequences were aligned to IMGT reference sequences. For a sequence to be retained, at least a six-nucleotide match to both a V gene segment and a J gene segment was required. Rearrangements were called productive when the CDR3 lacked stop codons and stayed in frame with V and J; all others were non-productive. CDR3 was defined according to IMGT convention as the region running from the second conserved V-encoded cysteine to the conserved J-encoded phenylalanine. Sequences without an unambiguous match to a single V gene segment were excluded from the earlier analysis of about 630 of the donors. An earlier analysis of several hundred of the donors called V segments functional above 56.7% productive rearrangements and segregating when the between-donor standard deviation exceeded 5%. A statistical classification framework was built for diagnosing cytomegalovirus status from the catalog of TCR beta chain sequences. V and J gene assignment, in a later analysis, came from comparing TCR nucleotide sequences with IMGT/GENE-DB human TR gene sequences. The TCRdist pipeline was used in a later analysis to assign CDR3 sequences and most-parsimonious VDJ recombination scenarios. In a later analysis, every TCR beta chain was defined by the combination of its CDR3 amino acid sequence and its V-gene family, and reads without a unique V-gene family were dropped. A later analysis removed roughly 590 highly shared, low-generation-probability nucleotide sequences to deal with suspected cross-contamination and a sequencing artifact. In a later analysis, a clonal expansion index was calculated for each public chain from normalized within-repertoire ranks of inferred template counts. A later analysis computed generation probabilities with a VDJ recombination model fitted to out-of-frame rearrangements, and checked the results against IGoR. Hypergeometric tests were used in a later analysis to score TCR-TCR, TCR-HLA and TCR-CMV co-occurrence, with a repertoire-size bias correction applied to the TCR pairs. In a later analysis, false discovery rates were estimated by permuting HLA or CMV assignments 20 times. In a later analysis, co-occurring TCRs were grouped using DBSCAN, and TCRdist sequence similarity was added for clustering within HLA-allele-positive subsets. Co-occurrence clustering excluded repertoires with fewer than 30,000 or more than 120,000 public chains, plus five with anomalous nucleotide sharing. TCRdb provides this immuneACCESS table in a form limited to in-frame rearrangements. Some clones are lacking; in checked studies, under half of them reflect an unresolved V gene, and why the rest are absent is not known. That table gives V, J and clone size, and the DNA gave D and trimming. The sample's table lists a count of around 70,000 clones. The biggest ten clones account for approximately 5% of the sample.

In total, approximately 690 healthy bone marrow donors made up the cohort. At the time of sampling, all cohort members were nominally healthy, though unrecorded immune exposures were likely present. The donor tested CMV seronegative, placing the donor among the 352 seronegative members of the cohort. Every donor gave a peripheral blood sample, and the peripheral blood mononuclear cells from that sample were used for TCR beta sequencing. The Qiagen DNeasy Blood Extraction Kit was used to extract genomic DNA from the blood cell samples. The CDR3 numbers 18 residues from cysteine through phenylalanine. Left in the record is the CDR3 DNA by itself, 54 bases read in frame from the first base. V is pared back by 2 bases and J by 0 bases, with 17 bases lying between the germline termini. Remarks on this clone: Its antigen remains unidentified.

The sample was PBMCs. The TCR originated in a man between 35 and 55 years old in good health and CMV-seronegative. The V and J genes are TRBV6-7 and TRBJ1-5; the D gene is possibly TRBD1, with 5 bases matching. TRBV6-7 carries the ORF label, with uncertain function. The encoded CDR3 is CASSYQGAGPDSNQPQHF. The DNA sequence reads TGTGCCAGCAGTTACCAGGGAGCGGGTCCCGATAGCAATCAGCCCCAGCATTTT.